This T cell receptor beta chain is drawn from a study of B cell selection in AIRE deficiency. Regulatory T cells were sorted as CD4+CD25hiCD127low/negative. CDR3 length equals 13 residues. In regard to this clone: The target antigen is unknown.

Overall study results and limits: TCRbeta-only data showed 36.6% of shared healthy Treg sequences in healthy Tconv. About 30.6% of healthy-shared Treg TCRbeta sequences appeared in patient Tconv cells.

Assay: immunoSEQ multiplex PCR; the TCRdb copy retains only in-frame clones and omits some. The sample records about 26,000 clones, around 93% being singletons. This chain joins TRBV21-1 and TRBJ1-1; TRBD1 is taken as the D call from the table, unchecked against the DNA. TRBV21-1 is annotated as a pseudogene. This clonotype originated in a human donor in good health. The specimen was CD4+CD25+ Tregs sorted from PBMCs. DNA for the CDR3: TGTGCCAGCAGCTTTACATCCTCCGCTGAAGCTTTCTTT. Translating it yields CASSFTSSAEAFF.